This T cell receptor beta chain is drawn from a study of blood T cells in healthy people across ages. A J-beta primer mix and a sample-barcoded 5' primer were used in a second PCR of roughly 6 to 11 cycles. TCRdb re-analysed the 5' RACE reads in MiXCR, keeping a single row per CDR3 protein. The table records over 500,000 distinct CDR3 sequences, about 26% of them present only once. Study outcomes and limitations: Naive CD4+ cells and diversity were both higher in long-lived donors than in aged donors.

Comments on this clonotype: The antigen is unknown.

This same sample was also taken into another study, of T cells of mothers and their children. From that second work: Biologically related mothers and children overlapped slightly more than unrelated pairs, a non-significant difference.

Sequencing used blood. This receptor was taken from a boy aged 2 to 9 in good health.

The CDR3 loop is CASSTNRLTDYNEQFF. The CDR3 coding sequence is TGTGCCAGTAGTACAAATCGACTAACCGACTACAATGAGCAGTTCTTC. This sequence joins TRBV19 and TRBJ2-1, with TRBD2 as a possible D gene (5 bases). The CDR3 length is 16 residues. Germline V gives CDR1 LNHDA, CDR2 SQIVND (reference sequence). The ends were cut back, 4 bases at V and 3 bases at J, with 16 bases in the middle.